The 26 T cell receptor beta chains below all came from one sample that was sequenced in a study of PD-1 blockade in classical Hodgkin lymphoma. The data were produced by immunoSEQ multiplex PCR, yet TCRdb's version contains in-frame clones alone and is incomplete. Here the sample spans some 22,000 clones, around 80% being singletons. The patients all showed relapse after autologous stem cell transplantation, while their brentuximab vedotin exposure varied. The sequenced sample was peripheral blood mononuclear cells (PBMCs), obtained before the second cycle of nivolumab. The receptor set was obtained from a human donor with classical Hodgkin lymphoma.

This clone was seen a handful of times. For the CDR3, the DNA is TGTGCCAGTACGGAACAGGGGGCCGCCAAAAACATTCAGTACTTC. It encodes CASTEQGAAKNIQYF. This chain uses TRBV19 with TRBJ2-4, with 9 bases that match TRBD1. V gave up 7 bases and J gave up 1 base; unmatched junction bases: 5. The CDR3 sequence is 15 residues long. CDR1 is LNHDA and CDR2 is SQIVND in the germline V gene (reference sequence).

The V and J genes are TRBV11-2 and TRBJ2-7; 8 nucleotides match TRBD2. Germline V gene sequence: CDR1 SGHAT, CDR2 FQNNGV. Unmatched junction bases numbered 5, after V lost 2 bases and J lost 2 bases. The CDR3 consists of 15 residues. The CDR3 nucleotides are TGTGCCAGCAGCTTAAGGCGGGAGGTCCCCTACGAGCAGTACTTC. Encoded protein: CASSLRREVPYEQYF. Drawing the rest from reference TRBV11-2 and TRBJ2-7, the complete variable domain is EAGVAQSPRYKIIEKRQSVAFWCNPISGHATLYWYQQILGQGPKLLIQFQNNGVVDDSQLPKDRFSAERLKGVDSTLKIQPAKLEDSAVYLCASSLRREVPYEQYFGPGTRLTVT.

The chain has TRBV18 and TRBJ2-1, with D perhaps assigned TRBD1 or TRBD2 (5 bases each). CDR3 length: 15 amino acids. V lost 3 bases to trimming and J lost 5 bases, with 14 bases between them. CDR1 is KGHSH and CDR2 is LQKENI in the germline V gene. The CDR3 is CASSPVGGSDNEQFF. CDR3 coding DNA: TGTGCCAGCTCACCGGTTGGGGGTTCCGACAATGAGCAGTTCTTC.

The genes are TRBV6-5 and TRBJ1-1; D unclear. Looked up from germline, CDR1 is MNHEY and CDR2 is SVGAGI. V lost 5 bases, J lost 2 bases, and 12 bases lay in between. CDR3 length equals 14 residues. CDR3 DNA: TGTGCCAGCAGTAGGGCAGCTCTTAACACTGAAGCTTTCTTT. It codes for CASSRAALNTEAFF.

The chain carries TRBV7-9 and TRBJ1-1; D ambiguous. V shed 2 bases and J shed 0 bases, with 4 bases lying between them. CDR1 SEHNR and CDR2 FQNEAQ come from the germline V gene (reference sequence). This CDR3 is 13 amino acids long. In DNA, the CDR3 is TGTGCCAGCAGCTTACAATTGAACACTGAAGCTTTCTTT. Translation gives CASSLQLNTEAFF.

CDR3 nucleotides: TGTGCCAGCAGCGGTTCAACCGGGGAGCTGTTTTTT. This encodes CASSGSTGELFF. V is TRBV7-3 and J is TRBJ2-2; no clear D. The V end lost 5 bases, the J end lost 5 bases, and 6 bases lay between the germline ends. Germline V gene sequence: CDR1 SGHTA, CDR2 FQGTGA. CDR3 length: 12 residues.

The rearrangement links TRBV10-3 to TRBJ2-7, with 7 bases matching TRBD1. J gave up 5 bases and V 0 bases, and 7 bases lay outside the gene matches. Germline assignment: CDR1 ENHRY and CDR2 SYGVKD. This CDR3 comprises 15 residues. The CDR3: CAISESRGRSHEQYF. Here the CDR3 DNA reads TGTGCCATCAGTGAGTCGAGGGGGCGATCACACGAGCAGTACTTC.

The chain uses TRBV2 and TRBJ2-2, with TRBD1 matching over 7 bases. The CDR3 is 13 residues long. Germline CDR1 reads SNHLY; CDR2 reads FYNNEI. The V gene end was trimmed by 6 bases and the J gene end by 6 bases; junction bases not matched to a gene: 4. This CDR3 reads CASRETGAGELFF. CDR3 nucleotides: TGTGCCAGCAGAGAAACAGGGGCCGGGGAGCTGTTTTTT.

This clone was observed a handful of times. The chain has TRBV5-1 and TRBJ2-1, with 14 nucleotides matching TRBD2. Germline CDR1 is SGHRS and CDR2 is YFSETQ. The CDR3 runs to 13 residues. The trim removed 7 bases at V and 9 bases at J, leaving 3 bases unmatched. Written as DNA, the CDR3 is TGCGCCAGCGGACTAGCGGGAGGAACTGAGCAGTTCTTC. This encodes CASGLAGGTEQFF.

This chain uses TRBV27 with TRBJ2-3, with 10 bases fitting TRBD2. CDR3 length equals 19 residues. The J segment lost 4 bases and the V segment lost 5 bases, leaving 18 bases of the junction unmatched. CDR1 is MNHEY, CDR2 SMNVEV, per germline (reference sequence). CDR3 amino acids: CASSRRTLLAGTQADTQYF. CDR3 nucleotide sequence: TGTGCCAGCAGTCGTAGGACTCTACTAGCGGGAACGCAAGCAGATACGCAGTATTTT.

This clone was counted a few times. V gene TRBV19 combines with J gene TRBJ2-7; D might be TRBD1 or TRBD2, each matching 5 bases. Per germline, CDR1 LNHDA and CDR2 SQIVND (reference sequence). V gave up 4 bases and J gave up 5 bases, with 9 bases separating them. This CDR3 contains 12 residues. This CDR3 is CASSTGTHEQYF. The DNA for the CDR3 is TGTGCCAGTAGTACAGGGACCCACGAGCAGTACTTC. Using reference TRBV19 and TRBJ2-7 for the parts outside the CDR3, the full variable domain is DGGITQSPKYLFRKEGQNVTLSCEQNLNHDAMYWYRQDPGQGLRLIYYSQIVNDFQKGDIAEGYSVSREKKESFPLTVTSAQKNPTAFYLCASSTGTHEQYFGPGTRLTVT.

Only one count was recorded for this clone. The chain has TRBV28 and TRBJ2-3, with 7 bases aligning to TRBD2. The trim removed 3 bases at V and 4 bases at J, leaving 7 bases unmatched. The length of the CDR3 is 15 residues. Germline V gene lookup returns CDR1 MDHEN and CDR2 SYDVKM. CDR3: CASSLPRREADTQYF. The CDR3 DNA reads as TGTGCCAGCAGTTTGCCCAGACGGGAGGCAGATACGCAGTATTTT.

The rearrangement links TRBV7-9 to TRBJ2-1; possible D gene TRBD2, 5 bases. The germline V gene has CDR1 SEHNR and CDR2 FQNEAQ (reference sequence). V lost 2 bases to trimming and J lost 0 bases, with 11 bases between them. CDR3 length: 16 residues. This chain's CDR3 is CASSLQRISSYNEQFF. CDR3 DNA sequence: TGTGCCAGCAGCTTACAGCGGATCAGCTCCTACAATGAGCAGTTCTTC.

This clone appeared once. V gene TRBV2 combines with J gene TRBJ1-1; possible D gene TRBD1, 6 bases. Trimming shortened V by 6 bases and J by 4 bases, and 15 bases separated the two germline ends. This CDR3 has 14 residues. Looked up from germline, CDR1 is SNHLY and CDR2 is FYNNEI. CDR3 sequence (DNA): TGTGCCAGCAGCTATCAGGGGTATTTCACTGAAGCTTTCTTT. Its protein is CASSYQGYFTEAFF.

This rearrangement joins TRBV18 to TRBJ2-2; tentative D call: TRBD2 (5 bases). CDR1 is KGHSH, CDR2 LQKENI, per germline. Trimming shortened V by 2 bases and J by 0 bases, and 7 bases separated the two germline ends. CDR3 length: 15 residues. The CDR3 region is CASSPVGTNTGELFF. The CDR3 DNA reads TGTGCCAGCTCACCAGTCGGGACGAACACCGGGGAGCTGTTTTTT. The full variable domain, with the rest looked up from reference TRBV18 and TRBJ2-2, is NAGVMQNPRHLVRRRGQEARLRCSPMKGHSHVYWYRQLPEEGLKFMVYLQKENIIDESGMPKERFSAEFPKEGPSILRIQQVVRGDSAAYFCASSPVGTNTGELFFGEGSRLTVL.

This chain joins TRBV6-6 and TRBJ2-7; D is undetermined. The germline gives CDR1 MNHNY, CDR2 SVGAGI (reference sequence). The CDR3 contains 16 residues. The V gene lost 0 bases and the J gene lost 2 bases, with 14 bases spanning the gap. The CDR3 DNA reads TGTGCCAGCAGTTACTCGAGGCAGGTCGGCGCCTACGAGCAGTACTTC. Encoded protein: CASSYSRQVGAYEQYF.

As regards this clone: Additional DNA sequences in this sample encode the identical CDR3. This chain connects TRBV19 to TRBJ1-1; D is possibly TRBD1 (5 bases). The germline V gene encodes CDR1 LNHDA and CDR2 SQIVND (reference sequence). There are 13 residues in the CDR3. Trimming took off 2 bases at V and 4 bases at J, with 8 bases between the two ends. CDR3 nucleotide sequence: TGTGCCAGTAGTATACAGGGTGGCACTGAAGCTTTCTTT. It is translated as CASSIQGGTEAFF. The full variable domain, in which reference TRBV19 and TRBJ1-1 provide the parts outside the CDR3, is DGGITQSPKYLFRKEGQNVTLSCEQNLNHDAMYWYRQDPGQGLRLIYYSQIVNDFQKGDIAEGYSVSREKKESFPLTVTSAQKNPTAFYLCASSIQGGTEAFFGQGTRLTVV.

This clone came up a few times. This chain joins TRBV4-1 and TRBJ2-1, with D perhaps matching TRBD1 or TRBD2 (5 bases each). This CDR3 contains 13 residues. Germline CDR1 MGHRA, CDR2 YSYEKL. Trimming stripped 5 bases from V and 8 bases from J, with 13 bases between. CDR3 bases: TGCGCCAGCAGCGAGGGGTTGGGGCATGAGCAGTTCTTC. Amino acid sequence: CASSEGLGHEQFF.

The genes are TRBV5-1 and TRBJ2-1, with a possible D match to TRBD1 (6 bases). CDR1 SGHRS and CDR2 YFSETQ come from the germline V gene. The ends were cut back, 4 bases at V and 5 bases at J, with 19 bases in the middle. The CDR3 has 16 residues. In DNA form, the CDR3 reads TGCGCCAGCAGCGGACCACCGGGACAAGCAGACAATGAGCAGTTCTTC. Translation gives CASSGPPGQADNEQFF.

The CDR3 sequence is CASSLRPPGQGYEQYF. In DNA form, the CDR3 reads TGTGCCAGCAGTTTAAGGCCCCCGGGACAGGGCTACGAGCAGTACTTC. The V call is TRBV27, the J call TRBJ2-7, with 9 positions matching TRBD1. V shed 2 bases and J 3 bases; nucleotides not matched to a gene: 8. Germline-derived CDR1 and CDR2 are MNHEY and SMNVEV (reference sequence). This CDR3 spans 16 amino acids.

The chain combines TRBV18 with TRBJ2-5; no firm D call. Germline V lookup: CDR1 KGHSH, CDR2 LQKENI. The length of the CDR3 is 12 residues. V shed 3 bases and J shed 3 bases, with 5 bases lying between them. CDR3 region: CASSPAEETQYF. CDR3 coding DNA: TGTGCCAGCTCACCCGCAGAAGAGACCCAGTACTTC.

This chain links TRBV18 with TRBJ1-2, with TRBD1 as a possible D gene (6 bases). Germline V gene sequence: CDR1 KGHSH, CDR2 LQKENI. V lost 4 bases, J lost 3 bases, and 15 bases lay in between. This CDR3 is built from 15 residues. The CDR3 is CASSQAEQGYYGYTF. CDR3 nucleotides: TGTGCCAGCTCACAGGCGGAACAGGGCTACTATGGCTACACCTTC.

This chain joins TRBV6-6 and TRBJ1-1, with 12 bases that match TRBD1. CDR1 and CDR2 from the germline V gene are MNHNY and SVGAGI (reference sequence). There are 15 residues in the CDR3. The V and J ends lost 2 bases and 4 bases, in that order; junction bases with no gene match: 2. The CDR3 loop is CASSYRGQGATEAFF. In DNA form, the CDR3 reads TGTGCCAGCAGTTACCGGGGACAGGGGGCCACTGAAGCTTTCTTT.

The V call is TRBV11-1, the J call TRBJ2-3, with 9 bases identical to TRBD2. Germline V CDR1 and CDR2: SGHAT, FQDESV (reference sequence). V shed 1 base and J 4 bases; nucleotides not matched to a gene: 3. This CDR3 comprises 15 residues. CDR3 region: CASSLGGRAADTQYF. For the CDR3, the DNA is TGTGCCAGCAGCTTAGGCGGGAGGGCCGCAGATACGCAGTATTTT. Drawing the rest from reference TRBV11-1 and TRBJ2-3, the complete variable domain is EAEVAQSPRYKITEKSQAVAFWCDPISGHATLYWYRQILGQGPELLVQFQDESVVDDSQLPKDRFSAERLKGVDSTLKIQPAELGDSAMYLCASSLGGRAADTQYFGPGTRLTVL.

The chain couples TRBV6-1 to TRBJ1-2; D uncertain. Germline V gene lookup returns CDR1 MNHNS and CDR2 SASEGT. The CDR3 spans 15 residues. V lost 2 bases and J 0 bases, leaving 10 bases between the germline ends. CDR3 DNA sequence: TGTGCCAGCAGTGAACGTTCCGTTCCTAACTATGGCTACACCTTC. Translated, it gives CASSERSVPNYGYTF.

This clone occurred once. CDR3: CSVTYGPGRNEKLFF. CDR3 sequence (DNA): TGCAGCGTCACCTATGGACCTGGGCGGAATGAAAAACTGTTTTTT. The V and J genes are TRBV29-1 and TRBJ1-4; no clear D gene. The CDR3 runs 15 residues. Germline V gene lookup returns CDR1 SQVTM and CDR2 ANQGSEA. V was pared by 6 bases and J by 5 bases, with 19 bases between.